This is a list of T cell receptor beta chains from one sample in a study of blood T cell repertoires in COVID-19. Here immunoSEQ multiplex PCR was the method, and the copy in TCRdb shows in-frame clones only, minus some. The sample includes around 230,000 clones, more than 70% seen only once; the top ten take about 7.4%. Sequenced input: peripheral blood. The receptors here all came from a woman aged 45-59 years with acute or convalescent COVID-19. Each CDR3 is given with its conserved first and last residue. The order of the fields is CDR3 protein, CDR3 DNA, clone size, J gene, D gene, V gene. D genes are given only for firm matches. Size is stated for part of the rows, as once, few or many counts, or as a class when the clone is expanded.

CDR3: CASRYGLANREQFF
DNA: TGTGCCAGCAGATATGGACTAGCGAACCGCGAGCAGTTCTTC
size: once
J: TRBJ2-1
D: TRBD2
V: TRBV28

CDR3: CASSIGSGGRQETQYF
DNA: TGTGCCAGTAGTATAGGAAGCGGCGGGAGACAAGAGACCCAGTACTTC
size: -
J: TRBJ2-5
D: TRBD2
V: TRBV19

CDR3: CASKPPPTGEETQYF
DNA: TGTGCCAGCAAACCACCCCCGACAGGGGAGGAGACCCAGTACTTC
size: -
J: TRBJ2-5
D: TRBD1
V: TRBV7-9

CDR3: CASSRQGSRSRDQYF
DNA: TGTGCCAGCAGCCGACAGGGCTCCCGATCTCGGGACCAGTACTTC
size: -
J: TRBJ2-5
D: TRBD1
V: TRBV14

CDR3: CASSDGAAGGNEQFF
DNA: TGTGCCAGCAGTGATGGAGCAGCGGGGGGCAATGAGCAGTTCTTC
size: -
J: TRBJ2-1
D: TRBD2
V: TRBV2

CDR3: CASSLVAAQRETQYF
DNA: TGTGCCAGCAGCTTAGTGGCCGCTCAGAGGGAGACCCAGTACTTC
size: -
J: TRBJ2-5
D: -
V: TRBV7-2

CDR3: CASSSGLDNEQFF
DNA: TGTGCCAGCAGCTCGGGACTCGACAATGAGCAGTTCTTC
size: -
J: TRBJ2-1
D: -
V: TRBV7-3

CDR3: CASSLNARGTARGAFF
DNA: TGTGCCAGCAGCTTAAACGCCAGGGGGACCGCTAGGGGAGCTTTCTTT
size: -
J: TRBJ1-1
D: TRBD1
V: TRBV11-2

CDR3: CAISERGSGSRDEQFF
DNA: TGTGCCATCAGTGAGCGTGGGAGCGGGAGTAGGGATGAGCAGTTCTTC
size: once
J: TRBJ2-1
D: TRBD2
V: TRBV10-3

CDR3: CASSPGTRDRAYGYTF
DNA: TGTGCCAGCAGTCCAGGGACCCGGGACAGAGCCTATGGCTACACCTTC
size: -
J: TRBJ1-2
D: TRBD1
V: TRBV2

CDR3: CATSDSSLAGYNEQFF
DNA: TGTGCCACCAGTGATAGTAGTCTAGCGGGTTACAATGAGCAGTTCTTC
size: -
J: TRBJ2-1
D: TRBD2
V: TRBV24-1

CDR3: CASSIRAGTSYEQYF
DNA: TGTGCCAGTAGTATCCGGGCGGGGACTTCCTACGAGCAGTACTTC
size: -
J: TRBJ2-7
D: -
V: TRBV19

CDR3: CATSDDHSGSSYNEQFF
DNA: TGTGCCACCAGTGATGACCATAGCGGGAGCTCCTACAATGAGCAGTTCTTC
size: -
J: TRBJ2-1
D: TRBD2
V: TRBV24-1

CDR3: CASSYSHAARYEQYF
DNA: TGTGCCAGCAGTTACTCGCATGCAGCGAGATACGAGCAGTACTTC
size: -
J: TRBJ2-7
D: -
V: TRBV6-2/TRBV6-3

CDR3: CASSRKRALAGETYNEQFF
DNA: TGTGCCAGCAGCAGAAAGAGAGCGCTAGCGGGAGAAACCTACAATGAGCAGTTCTTC
size: many
J: TRBJ2-1
D: TRBD2
V: TRBV4-2

CDR3: CASSSWGREKTQYF
DNA: TGTGCCAGCAGCTCCTGGGGGAGGGAGAAGACCCAGTACTTC
size: -
J: TRBJ2-5
D: TRBD2
V: TRBV7-9

CDR3: CASRGGLAGIYEQYF
DNA: TGTGCCAGCAGGGGCGGACTAGCGGGAATCTACGAGCAGTACTTC
size: -
J: TRBJ2-7
D: TRBD2
V: TRBV2

CDR3: CASSSLAGGPDNEQFF
DNA: TGTGCCAGCAGTTCATTAGCGGGAGGGCCAGACAATGAGCAGTTCTTC
size: -
J: TRBJ2-1
D: TRBD2
V: TRBV27

CDR3: CAWSVGGLQNIQYF
DNA: TGTGCCTGGAGTGTTGGCGGGCTTCAAAACATTCAGTACTTC
size: -
J: TRBJ2-4
D: -
V: TRBV30

CDR3: CSVDRATGEYGYTF
DNA: TGCAGCGTTGACAGGGCGACAGGGGAATATGGCTACACCTTC
size: -
J: TRBJ1-2
D: TRBD1
V: TRBV29-1

CDR3: CASSSWGTGTDTQYF
DNA: TGTGCCAGCAGCTCATGGGGTACAGGGACAGATACGCAGTATTTT
size: -
J: TRBJ2-3
D: -
V: TRBV5-4

CDR3: CAWRTGGYTF
DNA: TGTGCCTGGAGGACAGGGGGCTACACCTTC
size: -
J: TRBJ1-2
D: TRBD1
V: TRBV30

CDR3: CASSRGPSVTDTQYF
DNA: TGTGCCAGCAGCCGAGGCCCCTCTGTCACAGATACGCAGTATTTT
size: -
J: TRBJ2-3
D: -
V: TRBV5-6

CDR3: CASSSVTGFSQETQYF
DNA: TGTGCCAGCAGCTCGGTAACAGGGTTTTCCCAAGAGACCCAGTACTTC
size: once
J: TRBJ2-5
D: -
V: TRBV7-9

CDR3: CASTGNEQFF
DNA: TGTGCCAGCACGGGGAATGAGCAGTTCTTC
size: once
J: TRBJ2-1
D: -
V: TRBV2

CDR3: CASSPGGGGDTGELFF
DNA: TGTGCCAGCAGCCCCGGGGGAGGGGGGGACACCGGGGAGCTGTTTTTT
size: -
J: TRBJ2-2
D: -
V: TRBV6-6

CDR3: CASSLGQGGYEQYF
DNA: TGTGCCAGCAGCTTAGGGCAGGGAGGCTACGAGCAGTACTTC
size: -
J: TRBJ2-7
D: -
V: TRBV11-3

CDR3: CASSLEVHTGYTF
DNA: TGTGCCAGCAGCTTAGAGGTGCATACTGGCTACACCTTC
size: -
J: TRBJ1-2
D: -
V: TRBV5-6

CDR3: CASSQKIPRGGYGYTF
DNA: TGTGCCAGCAGCCAAAAGATCCCTAGGGGCGGCTATGGCTACACCTTC
size: -
J: TRBJ1-2
D: -
V: TRBV3-1/TRBV3-2

CDR3: CASRSPYNEQFF
DNA: TGTGCCAGCAGGAGCCCCTACAATGAGCAGTTCTTC
size: -
J: TRBJ2-1
D: -
V: TRBV6-4

CDR3: CASSNLQGGGELFF
DNA: TGTGCCAGCAGTAACCTACAGGGGGGGGGGGAGCTGTTTTTT
size: -
J: TRBJ2-2
D: -
V: TRBV6-5

CDR3: CASSLELEDTQYF
DNA: TGTGCCAGCAGTTTAGAGCTGGAGGATACGCAGTATTTT
size: -
J: TRBJ2-3
D: -
V: TRBV12-3/TRBV12-4

CDR3: CASRRQGTVSGNTIYF
DNA: TGTGCCAGCAGACGACAGGGCACCGTATCTGGAAACACCATATATTTT
size: -
J: TRBJ1-3
D: TRBD1
V: TRBV18

CDR3: CASSLLVGTTNTGELFF
DNA: TGTGCCAGCAGCTTATTAGTGGGGACAACCAACACCGGGGAGCTGTTTTTT
size: -
J: TRBJ2-2
D: -
V: TRBV7-6

CDR3: CSASQGGMGYTF
DNA: TGCAGTGCTAGTCAGGGAGGAATGGGCTACACCTTC
size: -
J: TRBJ1-2
D: -
V: TRBV20-1

CDR3: CASSPHGGAILEETQYF
DNA: TGTGCCAGCAGCCCCCACGGAGGCGCCATCTTGGAGGAGACCCAGTACTTC
size: -
J: TRBJ2-5
D: -
V: TRBV9

CDR3: CASSLGPGNYGYTF
DNA: TGTGCCAGCAGTTTAGGTCCGGGGAACTATGGCTACACCTTC
size: many
J: TRBJ1-2
D: -
V: TRBV27